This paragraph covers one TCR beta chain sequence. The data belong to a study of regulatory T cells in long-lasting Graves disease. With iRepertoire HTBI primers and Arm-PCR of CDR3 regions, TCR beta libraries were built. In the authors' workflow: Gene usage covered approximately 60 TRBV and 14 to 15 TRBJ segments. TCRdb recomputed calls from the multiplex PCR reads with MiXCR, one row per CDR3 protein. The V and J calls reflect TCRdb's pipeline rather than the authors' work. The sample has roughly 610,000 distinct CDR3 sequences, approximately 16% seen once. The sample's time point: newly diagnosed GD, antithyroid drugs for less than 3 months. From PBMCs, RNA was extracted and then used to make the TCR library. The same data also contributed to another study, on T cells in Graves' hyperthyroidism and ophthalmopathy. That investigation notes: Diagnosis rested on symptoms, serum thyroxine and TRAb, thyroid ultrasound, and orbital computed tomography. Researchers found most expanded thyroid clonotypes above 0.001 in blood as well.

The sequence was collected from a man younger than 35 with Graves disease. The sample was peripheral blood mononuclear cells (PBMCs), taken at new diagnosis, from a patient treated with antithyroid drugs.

The chain's CDR3 is CASSLKRLPYEQYF. The CDR3 DNA reads TGTGCCAGCAGCCTTAAGCGGTTACCCTACGAGCAGTACTTC. The rearrangement links TRBV5-4 to TRBJ2-7, with D possibly TRBD2 on 5 matching bases. The CDR3 loop spans 14 amino acids. The V gene lost 4 bases and the J gene lost 2 bases, with 13 bases spanning the gap. Germline CDR1 SGHNT, CDR2 YYREEE (reference sequence).